These 9 T cell receptor beta chains originate from one sample sequenced in a study of T cell repertoires in cytomegalovirus infection. MiXCR was run by TCRdb on the reads, yielding one entry per CDR3 protein. The table records around 570,000 distinct CDR3 sequences, approximately 40% of them present only once. Their antigen targets remain unknown. Sequenced here: cultured PBMCs, sampled from culture after CMV antigen stimulation. These receptors came from a human donor in good health (CMV status not recorded). Some clones in this sample may be carry-over from other donors' samples.

In its sample, this clonotype was seen a few times. The chain joins TRBV9 to TRBJ2-1; TRBD2 is a possible D gene (6 bases). Per the germline V gene, CDR1 is SGDLS and CDR2 is YYNGEE. The V and J ends lost 2 bases and 5 bases respectively, with 17 bases between them. The CDR3 covers 16 residues. CDR3 region: CASSVGLGRGNNEQFF. The DNA for the CDR3 is TGTGCCAGCAGCGTGGGACTTGGACGGGGAAACAATGAGCAGTTCTTC. Combining the CDR3 with reference TRBV9 and TRBJ2-1 gives the whole variable domain DSGVTQTPKHLITATGQRVTLRCSPRSGDLSVYWYQQSLDQGLQFLIQYYNGEERAKGNILERFSAQQFPDLHSELNLSSLELGDSALYFCASSVGLGRGNNEQFFGPGTRLTVL.

This clonotype was seen more than once but under ten times. The chain combines TRBV7-6 with TRBJ1-1; 9 nucleotides agree with TRBD1. Germline V lookup: CDR1 SGHVS, CDR2 FNYEAQ. V trimming: 5 bases; J trimming: 3 bases; junction bases outside the gene matches: 7. The CDR3 contains 15 residues. CDR3 sequence (DNA): TGTGCCAGCAGCCGTGGGACAGGGATTGACACTGAAGCTTTCTTT. Translation gives CASSRGTGIDTEAFF.

This clonotype has more than one count but fewer than ten. The chain uses TRBV7-8 and TRBJ1-6; no definite D call. Germline loops: CDR1 SGHVS, CDR2 FQNEAQ. V was shortened by 2 bases and J by 10 bases, with 9 bases between the two germline ends. The CDR3 has 13 residues. The chain's CDR3 is CASSLFGESPLHF. For the CDR3, the DNA is TGTGCCAGCAGCTTATTTGGCGAATCACCCCTCCACTTT.

This clonotype was detected only once. The chain combines TRBV14 with TRBJ1-1; possible D gene TRBD1, 6 bases. This CDR3 has 14 residues. CDR1 is SGHDN and CDR2 is FVKESK in the germline V gene. V lost 1 base to trimming and J lost 7 bases, with 13 bases between them. CDR3 in amino acids: CASSQGGPPFEAFF. The DNA for the CDR3 is TGTGCCAGCAGCCAAGGGGGGCCACCCTTTGAAGCTTTCTTT.

V is TRBV7-6 and J is TRBJ2-7, with D uncertain. Deletions cut 5 bases from V and 0 bases from J, with 11 bases between. There are 14 residues in the CDR3. CDR1 and CDR2 from the germline V gene are SGHVS and FNYEAQ. In nucleotides, the CDR3 is TGTGCCAGCAGCGCCTCCTCGGTCTCCTACGAGCAGTACTTC. Protein: CASSASSVSYEQYF.

This sequence joins TRBV7-6 and TRBJ2-1; D is perhaps TRBD1 (6 bases). Trimming stripped 5 bases from V and 4 bases from J, with 12 bases between. This CDR3 contains 14 residues. The germline CDR1 and CDR2 sequences are SGHVS and FNYEAQ. CDR3 coding DNA: TGTGCCAGCAGCGCCCGGCAGGGGTACAATGAGCAGTTCTTC. Its translation is CASSARQGYNEQFF.

The chain combines TRBV4-1 with TRBJ1-2, with unresolved D. The ends were cut back, 4 bases at V and 5 bases at J, with 14 bases in the middle. This CDR3 spans 14 amino acids. CDR1 and CDR2 (germline): MGHRA, YSYEKL. The CDR3 sequence: CASSPTRPEYGYTF. The DNA of the CDR3 is TGCGCCAGCAGCCCCACACGGCCGGAGTATGGCTACACCTTC.

The chain has TRBV12-3 or TRBV12-4 and TRBJ1-6, with unresolved D. This CDR3 spans 14 amino acids. Trimming took off 3 bases at V and 9 bases at J, with 12 bases between the two ends. The CDR3 here is CASSFGPTSSPLHF. The CDR3 DNA reads as TGTGCCAGCAGTTTTGGCCCTACCAGTTCACCCCTCCACTTT.

The rearrangement uses TRBV19 and TRBJ2-1; D is perhaps TRBD1 or TRBD2 (5 bases each). This CDR3 is 13 amino acids long. Trimming took 1 base from V and 6 from J, leaving 7 bases between them. Germline V gene data show CDR1 as LNHDA and CDR2 as SQIVND (reference sequence). The CDR3 reads CASSIGDLNEQFF. CDR3 nucleotides: TGTGCCAGTAGTATAGGGGACCTCAATGAGCAGTTCTTC.